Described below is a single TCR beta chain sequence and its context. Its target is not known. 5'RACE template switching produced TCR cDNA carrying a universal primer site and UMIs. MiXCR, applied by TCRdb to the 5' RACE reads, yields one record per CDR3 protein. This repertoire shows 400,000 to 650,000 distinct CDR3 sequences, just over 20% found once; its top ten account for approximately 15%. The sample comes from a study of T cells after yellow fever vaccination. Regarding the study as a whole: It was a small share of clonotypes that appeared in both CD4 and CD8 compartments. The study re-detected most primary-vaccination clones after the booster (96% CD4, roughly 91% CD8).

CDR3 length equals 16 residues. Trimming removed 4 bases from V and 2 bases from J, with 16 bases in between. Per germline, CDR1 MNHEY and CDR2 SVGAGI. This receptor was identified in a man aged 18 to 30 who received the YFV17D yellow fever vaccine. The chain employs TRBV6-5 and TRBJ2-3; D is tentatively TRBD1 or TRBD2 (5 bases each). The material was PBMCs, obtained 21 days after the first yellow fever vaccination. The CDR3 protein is CASSSTRDRFTDTQYF. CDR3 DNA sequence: TGTGCCAGCAGTTCCACCCGGGACCGATTCACAGATACGCAGTATTTT.